The clone carrying this T cell receptor (beta chain) was found a few times. Antigen specificity is unknown. Construction of TCR beta libraries relied on iRepertoire HTBI primers and on Arm-PCR targeting CDR3 regions. TCRdb called the multiplex PCR reads again in MiXCR, with one record for every CDR3 protein. The data show 360,000 or so distinct CDR3 sequences, roughly 23% seen once. The data belong to a study of regulatory T cells in long-lasting Graves disease. The study, taken as a whole, reports: TRBV28, TRBJ1-2 and TRBJ2-5 were favored in persistent disease.

Specified time point: persistent/refractory GD, antithyroid drugs over 5 years with positive TRAb. From PBMCs, RNA was extracted and then used to make the TCR library. Guidelines of the American Thyroid Association were used to diagnose Graves' disease. CDR3 size: 16 residues. The trim removed 4 bases at V and 2 bases at J, leaving 5 bases unmatched. CDR1 is MNHEY, CDR2 SVGEGT, per germline. The source material was peripheral blood mononuclear cells (PBMCs), sampled when the disease was refractory, from a patient treated with antithyroid drugs. The origin of this receptor is a woman aged 35 to 49 with Graves disease. The chain has TRBV6-2 or TRBV6-3 and TRBJ1-5, with 10 positions matching TRBD1. CDR3 residues: CASSFGTGVRNQPQHF. The CDR3 region has the DNA TGTGCCAGCAGTTTCGGGACAGGGGTTCGCAATCAGCCCCAGCATTTT.